This T cell receptor beta chain was obtained from a study of shared T cell receptors in the human thymus. This clone was detected only a few times. The method was immunoSEQ multiplex PCR; TCRdb's version includes in-frame clones alone and lacks a portion of them. The table has almost 550,000 clones, about four fifths seen once. The same data also went into a second study, on human thymus T cells. From that second work: Among the donors, all were healthy Finnish infants having corrective surgery for congenital heart defects. Thymic resections from corrective heart surgery supplied the tissue.

Sequencing was carried out using thymocytes. The sequence was obtained from a boy younger than two with a congenital heart defect.

The DNA for the CDR3 is TGTGCCAGCAGCGTGGGGACAGGTTGTGGCTACACCTTC. Its translation: CASSVGTGCGYTF. The rearrangement links TRBV9 to TRBJ1-2; TRBD1 matches 8 bases. J was trimmed by 7 bases and V by 2 bases; bases with no gene match: 4. CDR1 and CDR2 from the germline V gene are SGDLS and YYNGEE. This CDR3 region has 13 residues.